These 11 T cell receptor beta chains came from one sample sequenced in a study of early T cells in non-severe SARS-CoV-2 infection (dated by TCRdb to the early 2020s). To prepare the library, 5' RACE was applied. This sample was sequenced with a NextSeq 500. TCRdb itself trimmed the public reads at Q25 with fastp, ran MiXCR and retained productive beta chains. All rows with the same CDR3 protein become a single entry with the most common DNA and genes. The sample records about 110,000 distinct CDR3 sequences, 11% of which are singletons. Jointly, the top ten make up roughly 8% of the sample. Specimen: whole blood. These receptors all stem from an adult who was a healthcare worker with PCR-confirmed SARS-CoV-2 infection or an uninfected control (not recorded which).

About this clonotype: A much larger clonotype is one base distant, so this may be a read error. The chain couples TRBV11-2 to TRBJ2-3, with D perhaps being TRBD1 or TRBD2 (5 bases each). V was clipped by 4 bases and J by 6 bases, with 17 bases between them. This CDR3 has 15 amino acids. Germline assignment: CDR1 SGHAT and CDR2 FQNNGV. The CDR3 DNA is TGTGCCAGCAGCTCGCGACCTGGGACGACTGATACGCAGTATTTT. Its translation is CASSSRPGTTDTQYF.

This clonotype has ten or more counts. The chain uses TRBV2 and TRBJ2-1; D may be TRBD2 (6 bases). Germline CDR1 and CDR2: SNHLY and FYNNEI. The CDR3 is 15 amino acids. The V gene lost 3 bases and the J gene lost 2 bases, with 11 bases spanning the gap. The CDR3 loop is CASSDSGSTYNEQFF. The CDR3 DNA sequence: TGTGCCAGCAGTGACTCCGGGAGCACCTACAATGAGCAGTTCTTC.

The sample holds many counts of this clonotype. The chain uses TRBV3-1 and TRBJ2-2; 10 bases are shared with TRBD2. This CDR3 is built from 16 residues. CDR1 is LGHDT, CDR2 YNNKEL, per germline (reference sequence). V shed 3 bases and J 8 bases; nucleotides not matched to a gene: 9. In DNA, the CDR3 is TGTGCCAGCAGCCACCCTAGCGGGGGAGGAGTAGGGGAGCTGTTTTTT. Translating gives CASSHPSGGGVGELFF.

Worth noting for this clonotype: With a much larger clone just one base away, this may be a read error. The chain recombines TRBV19 with TRBJ1-1; D is unclear. V lost 8 bases to trimming and J lost 8 bases, with 15 bases between them. The germline gives CDR1 LNHDA, CDR2 SQIVND (reference sequence). The CDR3 is made up of 12 amino acids. CDR3 in amino acids: CASSEFRGEAFF. The CDR3 DNA is TGTGCCAGTTCGGAGTTCCGGGGAGAAGCTTTCTTT.

The chain couples TRBV20-1 to TRBJ2-7; D perhaps matches TRBD1 (6 bases). CDR1 is DFQATT and CDR2 is SNEGSKA in the germline V gene (reference sequence). Trimming shortened V by 0 bases and J by 3 bases, and 12 bases separated the two germline ends. The CDR3 is 14 residues long. In DNA form, the CDR3 reads TGCAGTGCTAGAGACCGGACAGCTTTCTACGAGCAGTACTTC. Translated, it gives CSARDRTAFYEQYF.

This clonotype was seen at least ten times. The chain uses TRBV29-1 and TRBJ2-1, with no clear D. This CDR3 has 10 residues. Germline V gene data show CDR1 as SQVTM and CDR2 as ANQGSEA. Deletions cut 8 bases from V and 8 bases from J, with 10 bases between. The CDR3 reads CSLPRDEQFF. The CDR3 DNA reads TGCAGCCTCCCAAGGGATGAGCAGTTCTTC.

This clonotype was counted only a few times. This chain's CDR3 is CASSRRVTDTQYF. The CDR3, as DNA: TGTGCCAGCAGTCGGCGGGTCACAGATACGCAGTATTTT. The rearrangement links TRBV28 to TRBJ2-3; maybe TRBD2 (5 bases). Trimming took off 5 bases at V and 2 bases at J, with 8 bases between the two ends. The CDR3 length is 13 residues. Looked up from germline, CDR1 is MDHEN and CDR2 is SYDVKM.

This clonotype came up many times. The J gene is TRBJ2-3, the V gene TRBV2; TRBD2 agrees at 9 bases. V lost 6 bases, J lost 2 bases, and 6 bases stayed unmatched. Germline V gene lookup returns CDR1 SNHLY and CDR2 FYNNEI. The CDR3 is 15 residues long. The CDR3 spells CASRRIAGDTDTQYF. The CDR3 DNA sequence: TGTGCCAGCAGGAGAATAGCGGGAGACACAGATACGCAGTATTTT.

The chain has TRBV4-1 and TRBJ2-7; the match to TRBD1 covers 7 bases. CDR1 is MGHRA, CDR2 YSYEKL, per germline. V shed 1 base and J 5 bases; nucleotides not matched to a gene: 8. The CDR3 runs to 15 residues. CDR3 sequence reads: CASSQGAGGYDEQYF. In DNA form, the CDR3 reads TGCGCCAGCAGCCAAGGAGCAGGGGGTTACGACGAGCAGTACTTC.

Points on this clonotype: One junction end does not reproduce the germline sequence, and a read error may be involved. The chain is built from TRBV24-1 and TRBJ2-3; D gene ambiguous. CDR1 and CDR2 from the germline V gene are KGHDR and SFDVKD. The length of the CDR3 is 14 residues. The CDR3 coding sequence is TGTGCCACCAGTGATCCCGGACGCACAGTTACGCAGTATTTT. The encoded protein is CATSDPGRTVTQYF.

This chain connects TRBV6-6 to TRBJ1-4; D remains ambiguous. V was trimmed by 3 bases and J by 10 bases, leaving 18 bases between them. In germline, CDR1 is MNHNY, CDR2 SVGAGI (reference sequence). This CDR3 spans 15 amino acids. The CDR3 nucleotides are TGTGCCAGCAGTTATCAAGGGTCCTCGGATGGAAAACTGTTTTTT. It encodes CASSYQGSSDGKLFF.